These 18 T cell receptor beta chains were sequenced from one sample in a study of beta chain features in type 1 diabetes. General study results and limits: Shortening of TCRB CDR3s, moderate but significant, appeared in all four CD4+ subsets of Type 1 diabetes patients.

Antigens for these TCRs are unknown. The sequenced template was cDNA made from the entire isolated RNA. Profiled with immunoSEQ multiplex PCR; TCRdb holds only in-frame clones, not every one. The sample has some 700,000 clones, 13% seen once. The sample was naive CD4+ T cells from blood. The receptor source for this set is a man aged 18 to 30 with type 1 diabetes.

V and J are TRBV6-5 and TRBJ1-1; D is undetermined. The germline V gene encodes CDR1 MNHEY and CDR2 SVGAGI. CDR3 length: 14 amino acids. Deletions cut 2 bases from V and 1 base from J, with 8 bases between. This CDR3 is CASSYGLQNTEAFF. CDR3 nucleotides: TGTGCCAGCAGTTACGGCCTCCAGAACACTGAAGCTTTCTTT.

In its sample, this clone was seen a few times. The chain uses TRBV5-4 and TRBJ2-7, with 8 bases lining up with TRBD1. Germline V gene sequence: CDR1 SGHNT, CDR2 YYREEE (reference sequence). With V trimmed by 3 bases and J by 3 bases, 5 bases remained unmatched. This CDR3 is built from 14 residues. DNA of the CDR3: TGTGCCAGCAGCTCCACGGGACAGGTCTACGAGCAGTACTTC. This sequence encodes CASSSTGQVYEQYF.

The rearrangement links TRBV4-1 to TRBJ1-4, with D unresolved. From germline, CDR1 is MGHRA and CDR2 YSYEKL. V lost 0 bases and J 0 bases, leaving 5 bases between the germline ends. The CDR3 is 15 residues long. The CDR3 loop reads CASSQDRTTNEKLFF. CDR3 in DNA: TGCGCCAGCAGCCAAGATAGAACAACTAATGAAAAACTGTTTTTT.

The chain couples TRBV6-6 to TRBJ2-5; no reliable D call. This CDR3 region has 11 residues. V dropped 6 bases and J dropped 4 bases, with 6 bases sitting between them. The germline V gene has CDR1 MNHNY and CDR2 SVGAGI (reference sequence). CDR3 nucleotide sequence: TGTGCCAGCAGGGCGGTAGAGACCCAGTACTTC. Amino acids: CASRAVETQYF.

This clone was counted a few times. CDR3 nucleotides: TGTGCCACCAGCAGAGACAGGGGGAACCCCTACGAGCAGTACTTC. Translation gives CATSRDRGNPYEQYF. The chain is built from TRBV15 and TRBJ2-7; 7 bases align to TRBD1. The germline gives CDR1 LNHNV, CDR2 YYDKDF (reference sequence). J lost 2 bases, V lost 0 bases, and 4 bases had no gene match. CDR3 length equals 15 residues.

This chain links TRBV28 with TRBJ2-7; D tentatively fits TRBD1 or TRBD2 (5 bases each). The CDR3 length is 14 residues. CDR1 and CDR2 from the germline V gene are MDHEN and SYDVKM. V lost 4 bases to trimming and J lost 2 bases, with 12 bases between them. DNA for the CDR3: TGTGCCAGCAGTTCCGGGACGTCGACCTACGAGCAGTACTTC. Protein: CASSSGTSTYEQYF.

This clone was observed a handful of times. The V call is TRBV27, the J call TRBJ2-3; possibly TRBD1 for D (5 bases). The CDR3 runs 14 residues. The germline V gene encodes CDR1 MNHEY and CDR2 SMNVEV (reference sequence). V was shortened by 2 bases and J by 0 bases, with 6 bases between the two germline ends. CDR3 DNA sequence: TGTGCCAGCAGTTTAGGGGCTAGCACAGATACGCAGTATTTT. Its translation: CASSLGASTDTQYF.

CDR3 DNA: TGCAGCGCAAGAGTATTTAGCGGGGGGCGAAGCACAGATACGCAGTATTTT. This translates into CSARVFSGGRSTDTQYF. The V and J genes are TRBV29-1 and TRBJ2-3, with 10 bases identical to TRBD2. The CDR3 has 17 residues. Germline V gene sequence: CDR1 SQVTM, CDR2 ANQGSEA. Trimming took 7 bases from V and 0 from J; bases not matched to a gene: 13.

This clone came up a few times. The chain links TRBV30 to TRBJ2-3; D may correspond to TRBD1 or TRBD2 (6 bases each). Germline CDR1 is GTSNPN and CDR2 is SVGIG (reference sequence). The ends were cut back, 6 bases at V and 6 bases at J, with 16 bases in the middle. The CDR3 is 13 residues long. CDR3: CACRLGGLDTQYF. In DNA, the CDR3 is TGTGCCTGCCGGCTCGGGGGCCTCGATACGCAGTATTTT.

On this clone: In the same sample, other DNA sequences code for this CDR3. The gene calls are TRBV19 and TRBJ1-1, with a tentative D call TRBD1 (6 bases). Per the germline V gene, CDR1 is LNHDA and CDR2 is SQIVND (reference sequence). The V end was cut by 7 bases, the J end by 0 bases, with 12 bases between. The CDR3 spans 14 residues. The CDR3 reads CASTPGHLNTEAFF. The CDR3 coding sequence is TGTGCCAGTACTCCGGGACACCTGAACACTGAAGCTTTCTTT. Combining the CDR3 with reference TRBV19 and TRBJ1-1 gives the whole variable domain DGGITQSPKYLFRKEGQNVTLSCEQNLNHDAMYWYRQDPGQGLRLIYYSQIVNDFQKGDIAEGYSVSREKKESFPLTVTSAQKNPTAFYLCASTPGHLNTEAFFGQGTRLTVV.

CDR3 in amino acids: CAISAGRDQETQYF. CDR3 nucleotides: TGTGCCATTTCGGCGGGGCGGGACCAAGAGACCCAGTACTTC. The gene calls are TRBV10-3 and TRBJ2-5; TRBD2 is a possible D gene (6 bases). Trimming removed 9 bases from V and 0 bases from J, with 14 bases in between. CDR1 ENHRY and CDR2 SYGVKD come from the germline V gene. The CDR3 totals 14 residues.

This clone was detected a few times. The gene calls are TRBV7-8 and TRBJ2-4; D is undetermined. The CDR3 length is 15 residues. V gave up 6 bases and J gave up 6 bases, with 18 bases separating them. Per germline, CDR1 SGHVS and CDR2 FQNEAQ. The CDR3 DNA follows: TGTGCCAGCAGTACCCAGGCTCAGTCAGGAAACATTCAGTACTTC. It is translated as CASSTQAQSGNIQYF.

Concerning this clone: Within the sample, other DNA sequences also encode this same CDR3. This sequence joins TRBV30 and TRBJ2-5; D possibly corresponds to TRBD2 (6 bases). Germline-derived CDR1 and CDR2 are GTSNPN and SVGIG (reference sequence). This CDR3 region has 14 residues. V was trimmed by 3 bases and J by 4 bases, leaving 15 bases between them. The CDR3: CAWSPLGGGETQYF. The CDR3 DNA is TGTGCCTGGAGCCCCCTCGGGGGTGGAGAGACCCAGTACTTC.

The chain recombines TRBV18 with TRBJ1-2; 10 nucleotides line up with TRBD1. CDR1 and CDR2 (germline): KGHSH, LQKENI. This CDR3 is 15 amino acids long. V shed 6 bases and J 7 bases; nucleotides not matched to a gene: 11. The CDR3 region has the DNA TGTGCCAGCTCGGAAAAGACAGGGGGCGCTTTTGGCTACACCTTC. Translation gives CASSEKTGGAFGYTF.

This clone was found a few times. The rearrangement joins TRBV6-6 to TRBJ2-5; TRBD1 matches at 10 bases. The CDR3 is 14 amino acids. The trim removed 10 bases at V and 5 bases at J, leaving 10 bases unmatched. Germline lookup yields CDR1 MNHNY and CDR2 SVGAGI (reference sequence). CDR3 in DNA: TGTGCCACCCGGGGACAGGGGTTTCGGGAGACCCAGTACTTC. It codes for CATRGQGFRETQYF.

There are a few counts of this clone. The CDR3 spells CASSLGGQGTDTQYF. CDR3 sequence (DNA): TGTGCCAGCAGCTTAGGGGGACAGGGAACAGATACGCAGTATTTT. V is TRBV11-2 and J is TRBJ2-3; 9 bases are shared with TRBD1. This CDR3 is built from 15 residues. The V gene end was trimmed by 1 base and the J gene end by 3 bases; junction bases not matched to a gene: 2. CDR1 and CDR2 (germline): SGHAT, FQNNGV. Full variable domain (missing parts from reference TRBV11-2 and TRBJ2-3): EAGVAQSPRYKIIEKRQSVAFWCNPISGHATLYWYQQILGQGPKLLIQFQNNGVVDDSQLPKDRFSAERLKGVDSTLKIQPAKLEDSAVYLCASSLGGQGTDTQYFGPGTRLTVL.

This clone was found a few times. This chain links TRBV14 with TRBJ1-6; no firm D call. The CDR3 contains 14 residues. Germline V gene data show CDR1 as SGHDN and CDR2 as FVKESK. V dropped 4 bases and J dropped 8 bases, with 12 bases sitting between them. Written as DNA, the CDR3 is TGTGCCAGCAGCCGACCCGGGTGGGATTCACCCCTCCACTTT. It translates to CASSRPGWDSPLHF.

The rearrangement uses TRBV5-1 and TRBJ2-3, with D possibly matching TRBD1 (6 bases). With 3 bases removed from V and 0 bases from J, the gap between germline ends came to 11 bases. Germline CDR1 and CDR2: SGHRS and YFSETQ. The CDR3 spans 15 residues. CDR3 in amino acids: CASSSTGASTDTQYF. In nucleotides, the CDR3 is TGCGCCAGCAGCTCGACAGGAGCTAGCACAGATACGCAGTATTTT.